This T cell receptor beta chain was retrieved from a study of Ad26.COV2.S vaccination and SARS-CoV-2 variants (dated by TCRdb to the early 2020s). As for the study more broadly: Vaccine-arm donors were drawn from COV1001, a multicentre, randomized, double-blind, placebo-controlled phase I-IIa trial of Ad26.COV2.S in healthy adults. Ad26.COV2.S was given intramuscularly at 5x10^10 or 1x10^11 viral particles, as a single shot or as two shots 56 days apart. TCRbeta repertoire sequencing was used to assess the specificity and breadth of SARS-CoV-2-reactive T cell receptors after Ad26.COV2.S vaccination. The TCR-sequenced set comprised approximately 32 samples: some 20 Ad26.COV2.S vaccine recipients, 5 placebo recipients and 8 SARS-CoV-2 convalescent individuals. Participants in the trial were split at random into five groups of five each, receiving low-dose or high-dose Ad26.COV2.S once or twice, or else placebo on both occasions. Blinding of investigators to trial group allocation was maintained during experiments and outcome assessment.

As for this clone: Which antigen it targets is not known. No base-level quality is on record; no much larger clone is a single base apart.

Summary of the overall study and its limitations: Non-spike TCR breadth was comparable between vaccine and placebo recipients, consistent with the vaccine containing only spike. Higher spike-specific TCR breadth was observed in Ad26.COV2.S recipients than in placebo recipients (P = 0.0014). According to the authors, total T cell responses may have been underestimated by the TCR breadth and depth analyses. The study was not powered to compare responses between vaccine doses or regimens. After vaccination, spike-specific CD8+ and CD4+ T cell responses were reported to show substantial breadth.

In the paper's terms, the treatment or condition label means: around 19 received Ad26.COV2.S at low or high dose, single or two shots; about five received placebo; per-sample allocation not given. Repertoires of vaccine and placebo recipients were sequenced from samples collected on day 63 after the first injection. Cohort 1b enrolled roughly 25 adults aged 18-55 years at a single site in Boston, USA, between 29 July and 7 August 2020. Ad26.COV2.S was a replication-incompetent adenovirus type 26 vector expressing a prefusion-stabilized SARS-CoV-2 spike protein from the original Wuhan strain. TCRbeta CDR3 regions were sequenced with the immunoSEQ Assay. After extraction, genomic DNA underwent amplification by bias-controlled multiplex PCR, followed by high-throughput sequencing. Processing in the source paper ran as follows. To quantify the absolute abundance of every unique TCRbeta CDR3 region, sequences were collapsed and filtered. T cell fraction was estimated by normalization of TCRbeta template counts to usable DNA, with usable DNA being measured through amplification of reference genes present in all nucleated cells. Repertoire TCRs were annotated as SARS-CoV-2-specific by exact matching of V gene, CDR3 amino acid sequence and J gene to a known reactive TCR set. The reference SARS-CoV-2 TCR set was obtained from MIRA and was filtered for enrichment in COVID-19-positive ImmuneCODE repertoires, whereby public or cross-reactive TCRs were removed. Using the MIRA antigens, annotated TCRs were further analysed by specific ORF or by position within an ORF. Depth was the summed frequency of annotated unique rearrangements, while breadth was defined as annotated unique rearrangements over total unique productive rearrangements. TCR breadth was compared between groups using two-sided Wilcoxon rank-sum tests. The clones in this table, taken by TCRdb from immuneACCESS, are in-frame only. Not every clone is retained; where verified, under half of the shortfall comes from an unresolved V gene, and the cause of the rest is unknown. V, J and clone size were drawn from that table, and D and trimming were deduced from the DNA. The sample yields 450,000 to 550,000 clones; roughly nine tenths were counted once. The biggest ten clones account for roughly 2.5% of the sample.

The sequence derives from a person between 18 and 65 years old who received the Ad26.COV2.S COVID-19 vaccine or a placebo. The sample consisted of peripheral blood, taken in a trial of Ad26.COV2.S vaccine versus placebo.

CDR3 loop: CASSQDRDTVGPEAFF. The DNA sequence follows: TGTGCCAGCAGCCAAGATCGCGACACAGTTGGTCCTGAAGCTTTCTTT. This chain is built from TRBV4-2 and TRBJ1-1; no D segment can be confidently identified. Spanning cysteine to phenylalanine, the CDR3 consists of 16 amino acids. The CDR3 DNA has 48 bases and is translated from base 1. The V end loses 0 bases and the J end loses 6 bases, and a stretch of 17 bases separates them. CDR1 and CDR2, looked up from the germline V gene, are LGHNA and YNFKEQ.